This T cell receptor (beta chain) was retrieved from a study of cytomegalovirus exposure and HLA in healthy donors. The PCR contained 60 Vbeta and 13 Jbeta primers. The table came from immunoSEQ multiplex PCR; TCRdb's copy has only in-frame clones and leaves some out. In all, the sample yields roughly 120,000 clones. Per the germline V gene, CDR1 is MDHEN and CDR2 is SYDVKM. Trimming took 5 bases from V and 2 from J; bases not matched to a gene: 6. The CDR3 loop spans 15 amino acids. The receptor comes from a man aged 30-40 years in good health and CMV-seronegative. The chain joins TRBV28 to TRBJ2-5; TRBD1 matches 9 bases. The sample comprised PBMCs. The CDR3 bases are TGTGCCAGCAGTATCCGGGACAGGGAGCAAGAGACCCAGTACTTC. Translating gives CASSIRDREQETQYF.